This is a list of T cell receptor beta chains from one sample in a study of blood T cell repertoires in COVID-19. Method: immunoSEQ multiplex PCR; TCRdb's copy keeps in-frame clones and lacks some. The data contain around 200,000 clones, 87% of them seen just once; the ten biggest clones take up around 1%. Input material: peripheral blood. Source of these receptors: a woman between 18 and 29 years old who had recovered from COVID-19. CDR3s include the opening cysteine and the closing phenylalanine or tryptophan. A D gene is named only where the DNA matches it firmly. Clone size is given for some rows only: seen once, a few or many times, or a class if the clone is expanded.

d_call	v_call	j_call	clone_size	cdr3_aa	cdr3_nt
NA	TRBV7-3	TRBJ2-1	NA	CASSLLEGHAEQFF	TGTGCCAGCAGCTTATTGGAGGGCCACGCTGAGCAGTTCTTC
TRBD1	TRBV4-3	TRBJ1-2	NA	CASSPFTEGANYGYTF	TGCGCCAGCAGCCCATTTACCGAGGGGGCAAACTATGGCTACACCTTC
TRBD2	TRBV4-3	TRBJ2-1	NA	CASSQEPGLGGYNEQFF	TGCGCCAGCAGCCAAGAGCCGGGACTAGGTGGCTACAATGAGCAGTTCTTC
NA	TRBV18	TRBJ1-2	NA	CASSGDRANYGYTF	TGTGCCAGCTCAGGAGACAGAGCTAACTATGGCTACACCTTC
NA	TRBV20-1	TRBJ2-3	NA	CSARLWSGVPF	TGCAGTGCTAGACTGTGGAGCGGAGTACCCTTT
NA	TRBV18	TRBJ2-3	NA	CASSPPASGYTDTQYF	TGTGCCAGCTCACCACCGGCCAGCGGATACACAGATACGCAGTATTTT
NA	TRBV5-5	TRBJ2-3	once	CASSLAVGGTDTQYF	TGTGCCAGCAGCTTGGCGGTTGGAGGCACAGATACGCAGTATTTT
TRBD2	TRBV5-8	TRBJ2-2	NA	CASSLGLAGTGELFF	TGTGCCAGCAGCTTAGGGCTAGCGGGCACCGGGGAGCTGTTTTTT
NA	TRBV12-3/TRBV12-4	TRBJ1-1	NA	CASRAGRTEAFF	TGTGCCAGCAGGGCAGGGAGGACTGAAGCTTTCTTT
NA	TRBV7-6	TRBJ1-3	NA	CASSLDRQRNTIYF	TGTGCCAGCAGCTTAGATCGACAGAGGAACACCATATATTTT
TRBD1	TRBV4-3	TRBJ1-1	once	CASSRDRGVDTEAFF	TGCGCCAGCAGCCGAGACAGGGGCGTCGACACTGAAGCTTTCTTT
TRBD2	TRBV19	TRBJ2-4	NA	CASSSTGGGSGRRDIQYF	TGTGCCAGTAGTTCCACCGGCGGGGGGTCCGGGAGGAGAGACATTCAGTACTTC